This TCR beta chain was sequenced during a study of blood T cell repertoires in COVID-19. Study details: The United States, Italy and Spain supplied acute and convalescent COVID-19 samples. The cDNA or gDNA used as material had been derived from T cells, B-cell-depleted T cells, or PBMCs.

Sequenced by immunoSEQ multiplex PCR; TCRdb stores in-frame clones only, minus some. The sample contains about 250,000 clones, roughly four fifths of which appear only once. This CDR3 has 16 residues. The germline CDR1 and CDR2 sequences are MNHEY and SVGAGI. V lost 1 base, J lost 7 bases, and 5 bases stayed unmatched. This clone occurred once. Those who participated ranged in age from about 18 to 89 years and resided in approximately 23 US areas. Cohort placement rested on clinical history that participants reported themselves. This chain joins TRBV6-5 and TRBJ2-7; 15 nucleotides match TRBD2. What was sequenced was PBMCs or T cells enriched from blood (not recorded which). This receptor was identified in a man aged 35-49 years who had been exposed to COVID-19. DNA of the CDR3: TGTGCCAGCAGTTACTTTGGGACTAGCGGGAGGCATGAGCAGTACTTC. Residues: CASSYFGTSGRHEQYF.